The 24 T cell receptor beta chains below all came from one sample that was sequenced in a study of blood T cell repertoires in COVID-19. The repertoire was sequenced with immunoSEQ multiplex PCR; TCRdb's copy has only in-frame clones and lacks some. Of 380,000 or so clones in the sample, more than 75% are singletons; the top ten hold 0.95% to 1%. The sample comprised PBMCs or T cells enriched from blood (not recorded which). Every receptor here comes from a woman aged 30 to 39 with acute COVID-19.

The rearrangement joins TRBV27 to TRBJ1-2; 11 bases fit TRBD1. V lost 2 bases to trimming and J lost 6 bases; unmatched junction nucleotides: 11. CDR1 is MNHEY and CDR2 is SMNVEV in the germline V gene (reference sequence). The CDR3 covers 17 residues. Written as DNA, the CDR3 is TGTGCCAGCAGTTTACGAGTGGGACAGGGGGTCTCAAATGGCTACACCTTC. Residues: CASSLRVGQGVSNGYTF.

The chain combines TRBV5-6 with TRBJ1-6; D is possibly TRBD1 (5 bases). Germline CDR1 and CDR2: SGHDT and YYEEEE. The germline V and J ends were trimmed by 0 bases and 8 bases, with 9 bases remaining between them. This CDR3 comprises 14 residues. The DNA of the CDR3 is TGTGCCAGCAGCTTGGAGGGGCTGGATTCACCCCTCCACTTT. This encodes CASSLEGLDSPLHF. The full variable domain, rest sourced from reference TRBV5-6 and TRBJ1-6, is DAGVTQSPTHLIKTRGQQVTLRCSPKSGHDTVSWYQQALGQGPQFIFQYYEEEERQRGNFPDRFSGHQFPNYSSELNVNALLLGDSALYLCASSLEGLDSPLHFGNGTRLTVT.

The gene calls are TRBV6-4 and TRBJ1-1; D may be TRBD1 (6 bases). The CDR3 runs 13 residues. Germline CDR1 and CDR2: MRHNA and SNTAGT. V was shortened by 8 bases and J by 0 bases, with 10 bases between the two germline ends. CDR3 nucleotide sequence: TGTGCCAGCCGAGGGGGTCTGAACACTGAAGCTTTCTTT. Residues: CASRGGLNTEAFF.

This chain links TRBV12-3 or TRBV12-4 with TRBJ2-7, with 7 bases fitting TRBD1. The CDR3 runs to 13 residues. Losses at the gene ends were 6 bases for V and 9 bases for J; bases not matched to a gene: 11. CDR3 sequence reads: CASRLTGTDMQYF. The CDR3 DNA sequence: TGTGCCAGCAGGTTGACCGGGACAGATATGCAGTACTTC.

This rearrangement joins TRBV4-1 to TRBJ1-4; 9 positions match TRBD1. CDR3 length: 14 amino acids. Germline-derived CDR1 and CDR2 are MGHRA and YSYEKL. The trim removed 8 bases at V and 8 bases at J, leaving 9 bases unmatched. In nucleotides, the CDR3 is TGCGCCAGCGCTACAGGGGGCGCCGGGGAAAAACTGTTTTTT. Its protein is CASATGGAGEKLFF.

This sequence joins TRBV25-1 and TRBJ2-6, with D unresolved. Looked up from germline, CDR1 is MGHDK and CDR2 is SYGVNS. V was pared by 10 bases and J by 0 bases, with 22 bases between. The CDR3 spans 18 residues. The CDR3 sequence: CATNNTVRNSSGANVLTF. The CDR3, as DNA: TGTGCCACCAATAACACAGTAAGGAATTCCTCTGGGGCCAACGTCCTGACTTTC.

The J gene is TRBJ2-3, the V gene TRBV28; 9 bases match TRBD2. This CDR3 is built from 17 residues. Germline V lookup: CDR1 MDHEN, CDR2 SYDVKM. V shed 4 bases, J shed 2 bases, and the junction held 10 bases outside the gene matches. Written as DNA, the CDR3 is TGTGCCAGCAGTTCTCGGGAGCGGGGGGCCACCACAGATACGCAGTATTTT. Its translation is CASSSRERGATTDTQYF.

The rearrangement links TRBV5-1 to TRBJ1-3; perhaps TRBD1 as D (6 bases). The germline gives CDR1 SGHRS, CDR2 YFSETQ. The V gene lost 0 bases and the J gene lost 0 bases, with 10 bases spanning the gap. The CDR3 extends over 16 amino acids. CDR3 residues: CASSLVAGDSGNTIYF. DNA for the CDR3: TGCGCCAGCAGCTTGGTGGCAGGGGACTCTGGAAACACCATATATTTT.

The chain's CDR3 is CASSFDMNTGELFF. DNA of the CDR3: TGTGCCAGCAGCTTCGACATGAACACCGGGGAGCTGTTTTTT. J is TRBJ2-2 and V is TRBV11-3; D is unclear. The CDR3 is 14 residues long. Germline V gene sequence: CDR1 SGHNT, CDR2 YENEEA. V dropped 3 bases and J dropped 1 base, with 6 bases sitting between them.

CDR3 nucleotide sequence: TGTGCCAGCAGCTTAAAGGGACAGGGGGCGTACAATGAGCAGTTCTTC. The encoded protein is CASSLKGQGAYNEQFF. This chain uses TRBV7-3 with TRBJ2-1; 12 bases match TRBD1. This CDR3 is built from 16 residues. J was trimmed by 4 bases and V by 1 base; bases with no gene match: 2. Germline-derived CDR1 and CDR2 are SGHTA and FQGTGA.

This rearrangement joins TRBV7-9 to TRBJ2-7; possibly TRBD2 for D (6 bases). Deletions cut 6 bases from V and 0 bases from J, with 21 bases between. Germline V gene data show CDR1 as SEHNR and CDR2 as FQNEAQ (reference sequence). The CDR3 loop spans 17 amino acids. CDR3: CASSSTGGTVSSYEQYF. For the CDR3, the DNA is TGTGCCAGCAGTTCTACGGGCGGGACGGTCAGCTCCTACGAGCAGTACTTC.

The CDR3 sequence is CAWRADRGTNSPLHF. The DNA for the CDR3 is TGTGCCTGGAGAGCAGACAGAGGAACTAATTCACCCCTCCACTTT. V gene TRBV30 combines with J gene TRBJ1-6, with a weak D call TRBD1 (5 bases). V shed 3 bases and J shed 6 bases, with 15 bases lying between them. There are 15 residues in the CDR3. In germline, CDR1 is GTSNPN, CDR2 SVGIG (reference sequence).

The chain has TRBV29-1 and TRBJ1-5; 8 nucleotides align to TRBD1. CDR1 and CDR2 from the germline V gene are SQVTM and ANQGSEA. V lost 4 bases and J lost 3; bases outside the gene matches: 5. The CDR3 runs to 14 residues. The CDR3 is CSVGTGGSNQPQHF. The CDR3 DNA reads TGCAGCGTTGGAACAGGGGGGTCCAATCAGCCCCAGCATTTT.

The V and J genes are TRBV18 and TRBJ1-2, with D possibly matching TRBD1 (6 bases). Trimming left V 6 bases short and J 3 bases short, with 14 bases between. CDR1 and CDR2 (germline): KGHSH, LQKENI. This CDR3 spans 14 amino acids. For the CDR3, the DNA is TGTGCCAGCTCCTCTACAGGGTCCGACTATGGCTACACCTTC. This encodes CASSSTGSDYGYTF.

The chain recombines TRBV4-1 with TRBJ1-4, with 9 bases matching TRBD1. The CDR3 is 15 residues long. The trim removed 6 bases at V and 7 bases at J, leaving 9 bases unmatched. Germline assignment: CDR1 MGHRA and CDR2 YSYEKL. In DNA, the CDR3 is TGCGCCAGCAGGGCCACAGGGGGCGCGGGTGAAAAACTGTTTTTT. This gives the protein CASRATGGAGEKLFF.

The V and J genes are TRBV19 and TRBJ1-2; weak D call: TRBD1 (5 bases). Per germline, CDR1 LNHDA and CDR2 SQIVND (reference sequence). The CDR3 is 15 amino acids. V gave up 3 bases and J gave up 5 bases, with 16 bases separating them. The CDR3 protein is CASSIFPQALYGYTF. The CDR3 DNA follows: TGTGCCAGTAGTATTTTCCCACAGGCCTTGTATGGCTACACCTTC.

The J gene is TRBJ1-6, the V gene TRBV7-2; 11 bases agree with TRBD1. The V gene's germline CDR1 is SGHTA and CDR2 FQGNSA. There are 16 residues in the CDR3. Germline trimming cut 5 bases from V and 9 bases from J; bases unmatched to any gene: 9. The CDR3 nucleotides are TGTGCCAGCAGCCCGGACGGACAGGGGGCTGGTTCACCCCTCCACTTT. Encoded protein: CASSPDGQGAGSPLHF. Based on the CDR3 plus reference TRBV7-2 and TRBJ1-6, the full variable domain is GAGVSQSPSNKVTEKGKDVELRCDPISGHTALYWYRQSLGQGLEFLIYFQGNSAPDKSGLPSDRFSAERTGGSVSTLTIQRTQQEDSAVYLCASSPDGQGAGSPLHFGNGTRLTVT.

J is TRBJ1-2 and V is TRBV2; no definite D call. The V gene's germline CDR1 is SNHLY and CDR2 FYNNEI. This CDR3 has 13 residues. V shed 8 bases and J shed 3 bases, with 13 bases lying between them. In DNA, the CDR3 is TGTGCCAGCTTCCCCGGGTCCCACTATGGCTACACCTTC. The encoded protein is CASFPGSHYGYTF. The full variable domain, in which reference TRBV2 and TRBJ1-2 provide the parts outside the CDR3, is EPEVTQTPSHQVTQMGQEVILRCVPISNHLYFYWYRQILGQKVEFLVSFYNNEISEKSEIFDDQFSVERPDGSNFTLKIRSTKLEDSAMYFCASFPGSHYGYTFGSGTRLTVV.

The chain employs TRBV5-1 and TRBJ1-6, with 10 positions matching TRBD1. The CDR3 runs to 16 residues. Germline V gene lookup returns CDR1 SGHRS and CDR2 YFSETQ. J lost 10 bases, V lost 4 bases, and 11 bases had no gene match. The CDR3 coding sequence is TGCGCCAGCAGCATTCAAGACAGGGGGCAGGGATCACCCCTCCACTTT. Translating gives CASSIQDRGQGSPLHF.

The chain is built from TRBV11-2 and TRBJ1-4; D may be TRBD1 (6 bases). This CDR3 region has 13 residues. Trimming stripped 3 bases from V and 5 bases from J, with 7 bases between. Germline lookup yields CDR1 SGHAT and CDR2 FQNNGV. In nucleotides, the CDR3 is TGTGCCAGCAGCTTGAGGGGGAATGAAAAACTGTTTTTT. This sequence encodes CASSLRGNEKLFF.

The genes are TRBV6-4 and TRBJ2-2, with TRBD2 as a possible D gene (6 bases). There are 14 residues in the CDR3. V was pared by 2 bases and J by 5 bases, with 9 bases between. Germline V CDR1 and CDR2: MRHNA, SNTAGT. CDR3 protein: CASSDRGGTGELFF. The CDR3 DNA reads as TGTGCCAGCAGTGACAGGGGAGGAACCGGGGAGCTGTTTTTT.

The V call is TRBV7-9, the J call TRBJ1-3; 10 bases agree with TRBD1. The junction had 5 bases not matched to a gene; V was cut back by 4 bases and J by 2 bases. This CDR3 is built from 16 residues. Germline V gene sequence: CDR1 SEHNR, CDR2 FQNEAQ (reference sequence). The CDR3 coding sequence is TGTGCCAGCAGCTCCCCGGGACAGGGGACTGGAAACACCATATATTTT. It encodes CASSSPGQGTGNTIYF.

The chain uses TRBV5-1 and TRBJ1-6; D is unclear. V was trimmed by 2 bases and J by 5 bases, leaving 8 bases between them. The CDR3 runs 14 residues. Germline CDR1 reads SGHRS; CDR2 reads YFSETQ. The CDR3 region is CASSFGDNNSPLHF. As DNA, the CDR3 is TGCGCCAGCAGCTTCGGGGATAATAATTCACCCCTCCACTTT.

The CDR3 loop reads CASSETLAGGSTDTQYF. CDR3 DNA: TGTGCCAGCAGTGAAACCCTAGCGGGGGGTAGCACAGATACGCAGTATTTT. V usage is TRBV25-1 and J usage is TRBJ2-3; TRBD2 matches 11 bases. Germline CDR1 MGHDK, CDR2 SYGVNS. Trimming removed 2 bases from V and 0 bases from J; junction bases left unmatched: 4. This CDR3 spans 17 amino acids.